The TCR beta chain described here comes from a study of blood T cells in healthy people across ages. A second PCR, run for about 7 to 11 cycles, used a sample-barcoded 5' primer plus a J-beta primer mix. TCRdb ran MiXCR on the 5' RACE reads and lists one entry per CDR3 protein. The sample lists hundreds of thousands of distinct CDR3 sequences; about 50% were seen once. This CDR3 is 13 amino acids long. CDR1 and CDR2 from the germline V gene are MDHEN and SYDVKM. Trimming removed 7 bases from V and 4 bases from J, with 14 bases in between. The clonotype was recovered from a woman older than 75 in good health. The sequenced material came from blood. The chain employs TRBV28 and TRBJ2-7; maybe TRBD1 (5 bases). DNA of the CDR3: TGTGCCAGCAACCCAGGGATTACTTACGAGCAGTACTTC. Protein: CASNPGITYEQYF.